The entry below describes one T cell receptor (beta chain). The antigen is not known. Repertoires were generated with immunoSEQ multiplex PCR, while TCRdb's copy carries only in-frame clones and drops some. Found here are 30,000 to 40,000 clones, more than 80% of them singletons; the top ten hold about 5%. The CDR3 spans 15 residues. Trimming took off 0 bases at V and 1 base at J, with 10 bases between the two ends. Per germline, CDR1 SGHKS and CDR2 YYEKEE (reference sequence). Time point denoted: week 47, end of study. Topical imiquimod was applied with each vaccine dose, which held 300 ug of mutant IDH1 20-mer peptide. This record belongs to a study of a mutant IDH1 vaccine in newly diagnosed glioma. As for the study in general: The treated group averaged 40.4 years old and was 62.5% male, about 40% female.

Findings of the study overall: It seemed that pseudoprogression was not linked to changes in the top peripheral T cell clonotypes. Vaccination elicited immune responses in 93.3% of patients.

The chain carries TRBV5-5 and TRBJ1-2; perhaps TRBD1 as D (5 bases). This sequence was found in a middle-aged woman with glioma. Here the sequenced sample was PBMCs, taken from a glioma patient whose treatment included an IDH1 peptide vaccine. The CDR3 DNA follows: TGTGCCAGCAGCTTGGCCGGGACGGTTAACTATGGCTACACCTTC. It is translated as CASSLAGTVNYGYTF.